This T cell receptor beta chain is from a study of neurological immune-mediated disorders. Via MiXCR, TCRdb re-called the 5' RACE reads, giving one row per CDR3 protein. This repertoire shows fewer than 50,000 distinct CDR3 sequences, about 13% found once; its top ten account for approximately 9%. This clonotype was recorded at least ten times. The time point here: longitudinal time-point 3. The CDR3 is 16 amino acids. V lost 2 bases and J lost 5; bases outside the gene matches: 10. Germline V gene data show CDR1 as SGHAT and CDR2 as FQNNGV. V usage is TRBV11-2 and J usage is TRBJ2-5; 8 bases are shared with TRBD2. Sequencing was performed on PBMCs. The sequence was obtained from a male donor with HTLV-1-associated myelopathy (HAM/TSP). CDR3: CASSLTSGTRIETQYF. The DNA of the CDR3 is TGTGCCAGCAGCTTAACCTCCGGGACTAGAATTGAGACCCAGTACTTC.